This TCR beta chain emerged from a study of OX40 agonist ivuxolimab in advanced cancers. Study information: Three patients got partial responses; one had hepatocellular carcinoma and two had cutaneous melanoma.

Study results and limitations: Compared with CD4+, CD8+ T cells on average had more expanded clones. The authors also found low normalized T-cell clonal expansion in some nonresponders.

Germline CDR1 and CDR2: SGHDN and FVKESK. The CDR3 runs to 17 residues. V was cut by 4 bases and J by 2 bases, with 20 bases left in between. The repertoire was sequenced with immunoSEQ multiplex PCR; TCRdb's copy has only in-frame clones and lacks some. The sample holds about 21,000 clones, about 86% seen once. The sample holds a few counts of this clone. Its antigen is not known. This chain joins TRBV14 and TRBJ1-1; TRBD1 might be the D (6 bases). The starting material was CD4+ or CD8+ T cells sorted from blood, obtained in a trial of the OX40 agonist ivuxolimab. The TCR sequence derives from an adult with an advanced solid tumor such as melanoma, head and neck, liver or kidney cancer. The CDR3 region has the DNA TGTGCCAGCAGCCCGAAGCCGGGGGGCTCCATTAACACTGAAGCTTTCTTT. Translating gives CASSPKPGGSINTEAFF.